This T cell receptor beta chain derives from a study of blood T cell repertoires in COVID-19. Across the study: Sample material is recorded as cDNA or gDNA derived from T cells, B-cell-depleted T cells, or PBMCs.

All enrollees were roughly 18 to 89 years old and from 20 to 25 US areas. Recovered status applied to Cohort 3 donors who had two consecutive negative PCRs. It also applied to those with clearance or with symptom resolution. Source study methods: Estimates of nucleated cell counts were drawn from the amplification of reference gene primers. Sequencing was performed with immunoSEQ multiplex PCR; in TCRdb, only in-frame clones are kept and a portion is missing. V, J and clone size are taken as reported in that table, and D and trimming were inferred from the DNA itself. The sample records fewer than 500,000 clones, 80% to 90% being singletons. Trimming pared 1 base from V and 5 bases from J, leaving 18 bases between. The CDR3 sequence is 17 residues long. Per germline, CDR1 MGHRA and CDR2 YSYEKL.

This rearrangement joins TRBV4-1 to TRBJ1-5, with D possibly TRBD1 on 5 matching bases. The material sequenced was PBMCs or T cells enriched from blood (not recorded which). The TCR sequence derives from a man aged 30-40 years who had recovered from COVID-19. The CDR3 sequence is CASSQGLLVRGHQPQHF. CDR3 coding DNA: TGCGCCAGCAGCCAAGGACTATTGGTGCGGGGCCATCAGCCCCAGCATTTT.